The T cell receptor beta chain under discussion was sequenced for a study of graft-versus-host responses after intestinal transplantation. About the study: Transplants were multivisceral, liver-intestinal, or isolated intestinal. Every recipient underwent anti-thymocyte globulin induction, then tacrolimus and steroids for 2 to 3 years. Whole-study results and caveats: Some GvH clones were seen earlier in gut or blood, suggesting intestinal origin.

Germline V CDR1 and CDR2: MNHNS, SASEGT. Between the trimmed V and J ends, which lost 6 bases and 0 bases, there was a span of 9 bases. The CDR3 loop spans 13 amino acids. With respect to this clone: Its target is unknown.

Method: immunoSEQ multiplex PCR; TCRdb's copy keeps in-frame clones and lacks some. The sample contains some 120,000 clones, 75% to 95% of which appear only once. The gene calls are TRBV6-1 and TRBJ2-7; D may be TRBD2 (6 bases). The clonotype originates from a human donor who received an intestinal transplant. Source: unstimulated CD4+ T cells sorted from spleen or lymph node cells, taken before intestinal transplant. The CDR3 nucleotides are TGTGCCAGCAGCGTGGACTACTCCTACGAGCAGTACTTC. This gives the protein CASSVDYSYEQYF.